This T cell receptor (beta chain) was documented in a study of Ad26.COV2.S vaccination and SARS-CoV-2 variants listed by TCRdb under 2021. About the study as a whole: Vaccine-arm donors came from COV1001, a multicentre, randomized, double-blind, placebo-controlled phase I-IIa trial of Ad26.COV2.S in healthy adults. Ad26.COV2.S was administered intramuscularly at 5 x 10^10 or 1 x 10^11 viral particles, either as a single shot or as two shots given 56 days apart. The specificity and breadth of SARS-CoV-2-reactive T cell receptors after Ad26.COV2.S vaccination were assessed by TCRbeta repertoire sequencing. The TCR-sequenced set comprised approximately 32 samples: some 20 Ad26.COV2.S vaccine recipients, 5 placebo recipients and 8 SARS-CoV-2 convalescent individuals. Participants in the trial were split at random into five groups of five each, receiving low-dose or high-dose Ad26.COV2.S once or twice, or else placebo on both occasions. Throughout the experiments and outcome assessment, investigators stayed blinded to trial group allocation. Findings and caveats that apply to the study as a whole: The study was not powered for comparison of responses between vaccine doses or regimens. It was noted by the authors that total T cell responses may have been underestimated by the TCR breadth and depth analyses. Vaccine and placebo recipients had similar non-spike TCR breadth, a finding consistent with the vaccine containing only spike. After vaccination, substantial breadth of spike-specific CD8+ and CD4+ T cell responses was reported. Compared with placebo recipients, Ad26.COV2.S recipients showed higher spike-specific TCR breadth (P = 0.0014).

Read against the paper, the sample's treatment or condition label means: roughly 19 received Ad26.COV2.S at low or high dose, single or two shots; roughly five received placebo; per-sample allocation not given. For vaccine and placebo recipients, repertoires were sequenced using samples collected on day 63 after the first injection. In Cohort 1b, 25 or so adults aged 18-55 years were enrolled at a single site in Boston, USA, between 29 July and 7 August 2020. Ad26.COV2.S was a replication-incompetent adenovirus type 26 vector that expressed a prefusion-stabilized SARS-CoV-2 spike protein derived from the original Wuhan strain. Including the terminal cysteine and phenylalanine, the CDR3 comprises 12 residues. Left in the record is the CDR3 DNA by itself, 36 bases read in frame from the first base. V was cut back by 6 bases and J by 5 bases, leaving a gap of 10 bases between them. Points on this clone: Its target antigen remains unknown. No much larger clone is present one base from it, and per-base qualities are unavailable. The same CDR3 also results from other DNA sequences found in this sample.

The immunoSEQ Assay was used to sequence TCRbeta CDR3 regions. After extraction, genomic DNA underwent amplification by bias-controlled multiplex PCR, followed by high-throughput sequencing. On the study's bioinformatics: To quantify the absolute abundance of every unique TCRbeta CDR3 region, sequences were collapsed and filtered. T cell fraction was estimated by normalizing TCRbeta template counts to usable DNA, which was measured by amplifying reference genes present in all nucleated cells. Repertoire TCRs were annotated as SARS-CoV-2-specific when V gene, CDR3 amino acid sequence and J gene were exactly matched to a known reactive TCR set. MIRA supplied the reference SARS-CoV-2 TCR set, which was filtered for enrichment in COVID-19-positive ImmuneCODE repertoires so that public or cross-reactive TCRs were removed. Using the MIRA antigens, annotated TCRs were further analysed by specific ORF or by position within an ORF. Breadth was defined as annotated unique rearrangements over total unique productive rearrangements; depth was the summed frequency of those rearrangements. Two-sided Wilcoxon rank-sum tests were applied when comparing TCR breadth between groups. TCRdb re-hosts the immuneACCESS table, in-frame sequences only. Its copies lack some clones; in the studies checked, an unresolved V gene accounts for under half of them, and the cause for the rest is not known. V and J calls plus clone size are reproduced from that table; the DNA served to infer D and trimming. The sample data list fewer than 800,000 clones, and around 89% of these were observed just once. The top ten clones comprise nearly 1.5% of the sample.

The sequence derives from a person aged 18-65 years who received the Ad26.COV2.S COVID-19 vaccine or a placebo. This specimen was peripheral blood, taken in a trial of Ad26.COV2.S vaccine versus placebo. The V and J genes are TRBV12-3 or TRBV12-4 and TRBJ1-1; TRBD1 is perhaps the D gene, given 6 matching bases. The bases are TGTGCCAGCAGCGAGGGGGGGACTGAAGCTTTCTTT. Protein translation: CASSEGGTEAFF.